The 24 T cell receptor beta chains below were found in one sample sequenced in a study of beta chain features in type 1 diabetes. The study's findings and limits: TCRB CDR3 length was moderately but significantly reduced in all four CD4+ subsets of Type 1 diabetes patients.

These receptors lack a known antigen. Expressed TCRB transcripts were sequenced, since all the RNA that had been isolated was reverse transcribed. Sequencing used immunoSEQ multiplex PCR; TCRdb keeps in-frame clones, though not all of them. This sample has about 370,000 clones, with 8% to 10% found just once. The sequenced sample consisted of central memory CD4+ T cells from blood. The receptors here all came from a man younger than 45 with type 1 diabetes.

This clone occurred a few times. This chain links TRBV28 with TRBJ2-7; the match to TRBD2 covers 9 bases. V trimming: 4 bases; J trimming: 3 bases; junction bases outside the gene matches: 13. The CDR3 runs 17 residues. In germline, CDR1 is MDHEN, CDR2 SYDVKM. The CDR3 loop reads CASSSLPPSGKGYEQYF. DNA for the CDR3: TGTGCCAGCAGTTCCCTACCGCCTAGCGGGAAAGGCTACGAGCAGTACTTC.

This clone turned up a few times. V and J are TRBV20-1 and TRBJ2-7; D may be TRBD1 or TRBD2 (5 bases each). The ends were cut back, 0 bases at V and 13 bases at J, with 13 bases in the middle. Germline V gene sequence: CDR1 DFQATT, CDR2 SNEGSKA (reference sequence). The CDR3 length is 11 residues. CDR3 nucleotides: TGCAGTGCTAGAGATTTTCGGGACCTCTACTTC. The encoded protein is CSARDFRDLYF.

This clone occurred a few times. The chain recombines TRBV9 with TRBJ2-6, with TRBD1 as a possible D gene (5 bases). The CDR3 consists of 19 residues. Trimming stripped 0 bases from V and 0 bases from J, with 16 bases between. Germline loops: CDR1 SGDLS, CDR2 YYNGEE. The CDR3 sequence: CASSVELSRGYSGANVLTF. CDR3 sequence (DNA): TGTGCCAGCAGCGTAGAGCTATCAAGGGGTTACTCTGGGGCCAACGTCCTGACTTTC. Full variable domain (missing parts from reference TRBV9 and TRBJ2-6): DSGVTQTPKHLITATGQRVTLRCSPRSGDLSVYWYQQSLDQGLQFLIQYYNGEERAKGNILERFSAQQFPDLHSELNLSSLELGDSALYFCASSVELSRGYSGANVLTFGAGSRLTVL.

This chain uses TRBV11-2 with TRBJ2-7; D remains ambiguous. CDR1 is SGHAT and CDR2 is FQNNGV in the germline V gene. The CDR3 totals 12 residues. V lost 0 bases, J lost 4 bases, and 4 bases lay in between. Here the CDR3 reads CASSLDWYEQYF. The DNA for the CDR3 is TGTGCCAGCAGCTTAGACTGGTACGAGCAGTACTTC.

This clone has at least ten counts. V gene TRBV5-1 combines with J gene TRBJ2-2; D not certain. Per germline, CDR1 SGHRS and CDR2 YFSETQ. The CDR3 extends over 15 amino acids. Trimming took 0 bases from V and 4 from J, leaving 10 bases between them. The CDR3 loop reads CASSLEVSRTGELFF. The CDR3 nucleotides read TGCGCCAGCAGCTTGGAGGTCAGCCGCACCGGGGAGCTGTTTTTT.

The chain recombines TRBV5-6 with TRBJ2-5, with D perhaps matching TRBD1 (6 bases). The CDR3 loop spans 13 amino acids. The V gene lost 2 bases and the J gene lost 2 bases, with 7 bases spanning the gap. Germline lookup yields CDR1 SGHDT and CDR2 YYEEEE. This chain's CDR3 is CASSFDRQETQYF. The DNA of the CDR3 is TGTGCCAGCAGCTTCGACAGGCAAGAGACCCAGTACTTC.

This clone was picked up a small number of times. The chain carries TRBV28 and TRBJ1-2, with a tentative D call TRBD1 (5 bases). This CDR3 contains 15 residues. Germline V gene data show CDR1 as MDHEN and CDR2 as SYDVKM. The V end lost 8 bases, the J end lost 0 bases, and 16 bases lay between the germline ends. The DNA for the CDR3 is TGTGCCAGCCTTGCCCCGACAGTGGCTAACTATGGCTACACCTTC. This sequence encodes CASLAPTVANYGYTF.

This clone turned up a few times. The chain combines TRBV4-1 with TRBJ1-1, with D perhaps TRBD1 (5 bases). The length of the CDR3 is 13 residues. The V gene lost 0 bases and the J gene lost 7 bases, with 9 bases spanning the gap. CDR1 is MGHRA, CDR2 YSYEKL, per germline. The CDR3 sequence: CASSQDKGREAFF. For the CDR3, the DNA is TGCGCCAGCAGCCAAGATAAGGGGCGTGAAGCTTTCTTT.

In this sample, this clone turned up many times. The V call is TRBV18, the J call TRBJ2-7; D remains ambiguous. In germline, CDR1 is KGHSH, CDR2 LQKENI. Trimming cost V 1 base and J 6 bases, with 13 bases left between them. The CDR3 consists of 14 residues. The CDR3 spells CASSPQESLFEQYF. DNA of the CDR3: TGTGCCAGCTCACCACAGGAGTCTCTTTTCGAGCAGTACTTC.

This clone was seen a handful of times. The chain links TRBV7-6 to TRBJ1-5; D perhaps matches TRBD1 (5 bases). The CDR3 length is 16 residues. Between the trimmed V and J ends, which lost 5 bases and 3 bases, there was a span of 17 bases. Germline lookup yields CDR1 SGHVS and CDR2 FNYEAQ. CDR3 residues: CASSRDSPPINQPQHF. CDR3 in DNA: TGTGCCAGCAGCCGGGACTCTCCACCCATCAATCAGCCCCAGCATTTT.

The chain has TRBV5-4 and TRBJ1-1; D call uncertain. Germline loops: CDR1 SGHNT, CDR2 YYREEE (reference sequence). Trimming pared 4 bases from V and 0 bases from J, leaving 10 bases between. This CDR3 region has 14 residues. CDR3 bases: TGTGCCAGCAGCGGTGGCGGGATGAACACTGAAGCTTTCTTT. Translation gives CASSGGGMNTEAFF.

This clone was counted ten times or more. This sequence joins TRBV5-1 and TRBJ2-2; D is perhaps TRBD1 (5 bases). In germline, CDR1 is SGHRS, CDR2 YFSETQ. This CDR3 contains 15 residues. The V end was cut by 0 bases, the J end by 5 bases, with 11 bases between. Written as DNA, the CDR3 is TGCGCCAGCAGCTTGGCAGGGCTCGGGACCGGGGAGCTGTTTTTT. Translating it yields CASSLAGLGTGELFF.

This clone was counted a few times. The rearrangement links TRBV5-1 to TRBJ2-3; D remains ambiguous. The CDR3 has 14 amino acids. V lost 3 bases, J lost 1 base, and 9 bases lay in between. The germline gives CDR1 SGHRS, CDR2 YFSETQ. In DNA, the CDR3 is TGCGCCAGCAGCTCGTTTTATGGCACAGATACGCAGTATTTT. It specifies CASSSFYGTDTQYF.

This clone has only a few counts. The chain uses TRBV21-1 and TRBJ2-1; the DNA was not used to check the table's D call, TRBD2. TRBV21-1 corresponds to a pseudogene. The CDR3 has 16 amino acids. CDR3 residues: CASSLTVAGAYNEQFF. CDR3 nucleotide sequence: TGTGCCAGCAGCCTTACTGTAGCGGGAGCCTATAATGAGCAGTTCTTC.

This clone has just a few counts. The chain is built from TRBV7-2 and TRBJ2-1; 8 positions agree with TRBD1. The germline V gene has CDR1 SGHTA and CDR2 FQGNSA. V trimming: 6 bases; J trimming: 9 bases; junction bases outside the gene matches: 7. CDR3 length: 13 residues. CDR3 sequence: CASSIQGDREQFF. CDR3 DNA sequence: TGTGCCAGCAGTATACAGGGGGACCGTGAGCAGTTCTTC.

This clone was picked up a small number of times. This chain connects TRBV28 to TRBJ2-6; TRBD1 matches 8 bases. Germline V CDR1 and CDR2: MDHEN, SYDVKM. The CDR3 has 21 residues. Trimming removed 6 bases from V and 0 bases from J; junction bases left unmatched: 19. As DNA, the CDR3 is TGTGCCAGCAGACATAGCCTACAGAGACAGGGGTTTCTCTCTGGGGCCAACGTCCTGACTTTC. Its protein is CASRHSLQRQGFLSGANVLTF.

This clone was detected a few times. V and J are TRBV5-6 and TRBJ2-7; 7 bases line up with TRBD2. Germline V gives CDR1 SGHDT, CDR2 YYEEEE. V lost 4 bases to trimming and J lost 2 bases; unmatched junction nucleotides: 3. This CDR3 comprises 13 residues. In DNA, the CDR3 is TGTGCCAGCAGCAAGGGGACTACCTACGAGCAGTACTTC. This encodes CASSKGTTYEQYF.

This clone was counted between two and nine times. V is TRBV7-8 and J is TRBJ2-3; 7 nucleotides align to TRBD2. After removal of 0 bases from V and 4 bases from J, the junction contained 4 bases not matched to a gene. CDR1 is SGHVS and CDR2 is FQNEAQ in the germline V gene. This CDR3 has 15 residues. The CDR3 nucleotides read TGTGCCAGCAGCTTAGCGCGGGCGGGAGCAGATACGCAGTATTTT. It specifies CASSLARAGADTQYF.

In its sample, this clone was seen many times. This chain connects TRBV28 to TRBJ2-1; 7 bases line up with TRBD2. The CDR3 covers 14 residues. Losses at the gene ends were 10 bases for V and 3 bases for J; bases not matched to a gene: 9. In germline, CDR1 is MDHEN, CDR2 SYDVKM. The CDR3 spells CAIRGGSHYNEQFF. In DNA, the CDR3 is TGTGCCATCCGAGGCGGGAGTCACTACAATGAGCAGTTCTTC.

This clone occurred a few times. An end of the junction differs from the germline gene, which may be a read error. V and J are TRBV10-3 and TRBJ2-7; possibly TRBD1 or TRBD2 for D (6 bases each). Per germline, CDR1 ENHRY and CDR2 SYGVKD. The CDR3 is 16 residues long. This CDR3 is CASSQHGGDISYEQYF. CDR3 DNA: TGTGCCAGCAGTCAACACGGAGGGGACATTTCCTACGAGCAGTACTTC.

In this sample, this clone turned up a few times. The chain carries TRBV2 and TRBJ2-1, with no clear D. The germline V and J ends were trimmed by 2 bases and 10 bases, with 9 bases remaining between them. Germline V gene data show CDR1 as SNHLY and CDR2 as FYNNEI. This CDR3 has 12 amino acids. CDR3 region: CASSELQWEQFF. Here the CDR3 DNA reads TGTGCCAGCAGTGAACTGCAATGGGAGCAGTTCTTC.

The CDR3 protein is CASSSNYNEQFF. The DNA of the CDR3 is TGTGCCAGCAGCTCCAACTACAATGAGCAGTTCTTC. V usage is TRBV5-4 and J usage is TRBJ2-1; D is unresolved. Per the germline V gene, CDR1 is SGHNT and CDR2 is YYREEE (reference sequence). The CDR3 covers 12 residues. V was shortened by 3 bases and J by 3 bases, with 4 bases between the two germline ends.

The J gene is TRBJ2-5, the V gene TRBV6-5; a possible D gene is TRBD1 (5 bases). The J call may not be correct, given that the DNA end is closer to TRBJ2-7. CDR3 length equals 13 residues. Germline V gene sequence: CDR1 MNHEY, CDR2 SVGAGI. CDR3 sequence reads: CASKGLQTYEQYF. CDR3 nucleotide sequence: TGTGCCAGCAAGGGGCTGCAGACCTACGAGCAGTACTTC.

This clone turned up a few times. The gene calls are TRBV2 and TRBJ1-2; D not resolved. The CDR3 runs to 14 residues. The germline gives CDR1 SNHLY, CDR2 FYNNEI. The ends were cut back, 5 bases at V and 0 bases at J, with 10 bases in the middle. Here the CDR3 DNA reads TGTGCCAGCAGTCTCGGTGGAACTAACTATGGCTACACCTTC. Encoded protein: CASSLGGTNYGYTF. Supplemented by reference TRBV2 and TRBJ1-2, the full variable domain reads EPEVTQTPSHQVTQMGQEVILRCVPISNHLYFYWYRQILGQKVEFLVSFYNNEISEKSEIFDDQFSVERPDGSNFTLKIRSTKLEDSAMYFCASSLGGTNYGYTFGSGTRLTVV.